The following is a T cell receptor beta chain sequence with its context. What it binds is not known. The study's findings and limits: The TCR gene usage of tumor memory CD4+ T cells clustered together with blood and lymph node memory CD4+ cells and with lymph node naive CD4+ cells. Greatest tumor Treg TCR overlap was with tumor naive CD4+ cells. The larger-cohort validation was restricted to a single TCR beta V-J rearrangement rather than whole repertoires.

Semi-nested PCR with Nested Universal Primer A followed constant-region reverse priming of full-length variable regions. MiXCR, applied by TCRdb to the 5' RACE reads, yields one record per CDR3 protein. The data contain over 40,000 distinct CDR3 sequences, 20% to 25% of them seen just once; the ten biggest clones take up around 4%. Treg sorting used a CD4+CD25+CD127-/low gate. Sequenced: Tregs sorted from blood. This TCR was recovered from a female donor with breast cancer.

As DNA, the CDR3 is TGTGCCAGCAGCTTGGGGGACAGAGTCGGGCAAGAGACCCAGTACTTC. Translated: CASSLGDRVGQETQYF. The chain carries TRBV5-5 and TRBJ2-5, with TRBD1 matching over 7 bases. Germline V lookup: CDR1 SGHKS, CDR2 YYEKEE (reference sequence). V was clipped by 0 bases and J by 2 bases; unmatched bases: 7. This CDR3 has 16 residues.